These 24 T cell receptor beta chains were sequenced from one sample in a study of identical twins. TCRdb used MiXCR to reprocess the 5' RACE reads, holding one entry per CDR3 protein. The data hold some 560,000 distinct CDR3 sequences, with 9.6% observed a single time. This sample also belongs to another study, concerning yellow fever vaccine responses in identical twins.

Sequenced material: PBMCs. The receptors derive from a woman younger than 35 in good health.

The genes are TRBV12-3 or TRBV12-4 and TRBJ2-6, with 8 bases aligning to TRBD1. V was pared by 7 bases and J by 2 bases, with 10 bases of the junction left unmatched. The CDR3 runs 17 residues. DNA for the CDR3: TGTGCCAGCACCATGTCCCCACAGGGGGCTGGGGCCAACGTCCTGACTTTC. Translated, it gives CASTMSPQGAGANVLTF.

The chain has TRBV29-1 and TRBJ2-4; D perhaps matches TRBD1 (5 bases). The V end lost 2 bases, the J end lost 0 bases, and 8 bases lay between the germline ends. Germline CDR1 reads SQVTM; CDR2 reads ANQGSEA. CDR3 size: 14 residues. The CDR3 DNA reads as TGCAGCGTTGAATCGACAGAAGCCAAAAACATTCAGTACTTC. As protein: CSVESTEAKNIQYF.

The table lists this clonotype with a few counts. The V call is TRBV20-1, the J call TRBJ2-3; the match to TRBD2 covers 10 bases. Trimming removed 0 bases from V and 1 base from J; junction bases left unmatched: 7. This CDR3 comprises 17 residues. Germline CDR1 and CDR2: DFQATT and SNEGSKA (reference sequence). For the CDR3, the DNA is TGCAGTGCTAGAGATCCTCAGCGGGGGGGAGGCACAGATACGCAGTATTTT. As protein: CSARDPQRGGGTDTQYF.

This clonotype was detected a few times. The gene calls are TRBV29-1 and TRBJ2-7; TRBD1 might be the D (6 bases). Between the trimmed V and J ends, which lost 6 bases and 3 bases, there was a span of 12 bases. The CDR3 runs to 12 residues. CDR1 SQVTM and CDR2 ANQGSEA come from the germline V gene. The DNA for the CDR3 is TGCAGCGTCAAGGACAGTTTCTACGAGCAGTACTTC. Protein product: CSVKDSFYEQYF.

This clonotype was observed at least ten times. This chain links TRBV5-1 with TRBJ2-1; possible D gene TRBD1, 6 bases. The V end lost 4 bases, the J end lost 3 bases, and 11 bases lay between the germline ends. The CDR3 has 14 amino acids. Germline V gene sequence: CDR1 SGHRS, CDR2 YFSETQ. The CDR3 DNA is TGCGCCAGCAGCGAAAAGGACAGCTACAATGAGCAGTTCTTC. It yields the protein CASSEKDSYNEQFF.

This clonotype came up a few times. This chain links TRBV27 with TRBJ2-6, with 10 nucleotides matching TRBD1. The V segment lost 4 bases and the J segment 0 bases; nucleotides outside the gene matches: 0. The CDR3 extends over 16 amino acids. The germline gives CDR1 MNHEY, CDR2 SMNVEV (reference sequence). CDR3 sequence: CASSWTGGSGANVLTF. CDR3 DNA sequence: TGTGCCAGCAGTTGGACAGGGGGCTCTGGGGCCAACGTCCTGACTTTC.

This clonotype was observed a handful of times. The CDR3 bases are TGCGCCAGCAGCCAAGATGCGGAAGACTACGAGCAGTACTTC. This codes for CASSQDAEDYEQYF. The chain is built from TRBV4-3 and TRBJ2-7; D gene uncertain. Germline lookup yields CDR1 LGHNA and CDR2 YSLEER. This CDR3 is 14 amino acids long. Trimming took 0 bases from V and 3 from J, leaving 9 bases between them.

Ten or more counts support this clonotype. The DNA for the CDR3 is TGTGCCAGCAGCCCTGGGACAGGCTACGAGCAGTACTTC. Its protein product is CASSPGTGYEQYF. This rearrangement joins TRBV18 to TRBJ2-7; 8 bases align to TRBD1. Germline values: CDR1 KGHSH, CDR2 LQKENI. Unmatched junction bases numbered 6, after V lost 8 bases and J lost 3 bases. CDR3 size: 13 residues.

This clonotype was counted between two and nine times. Sequence at one end of the junction differs from germline and may be a read error. The V gene is TRBV28, the J gene TRBJ2-7, with TRBD2 as a possible D gene (6 bases). The CDR3 spans 16 residues. Germline-derived CDR1 and CDR2 are MDHEN and SYDVKM. CDR3 coding DNA: TGTGCCAGCACTTTAGGGGCGGGGACGGGTGGCTACGAGCAGTACTTC. It is translated as CASTLGAGTGGYEQYF.

In this sample, this clonotype turned up many times. This sequence joins TRBV4-3 and TRBJ2-6; D call uncertain. The germline CDR1 and CDR2 sequences are LGHNA and YSLEER. The CDR3 is made up of 17 amino acids. V was trimmed by 0 bases and J by 0 bases, leaving 9 bases between them. Here the CDR3 DNA reads TGCGCCAGCAGCCAAGATCTAGGGCCCTCTGGGGCCAACGTCCTGACTTTC. This gives the protein CASSQDLGPSGANVLTF.

This clonotype was seen at least ten times. This sequence joins TRBV2 and TRBJ2-5; D unclear. CDR1 and CDR2 from the germline V gene are SNHLY and FYNNEI. CDR3 size: 14 residues. Trimming left V 5 bases short and J 5 bases short, with 15 bases between. DNA of the CDR3: TGTGCCAGCAGTCTTGGGCTCGAGAGGGAGACCCAGTACTTC. Translated, it gives CASSLGLERETQYF.

This clonotype was seen many times. The V gene is TRBV20-1, the J gene TRBJ2-1; possibly TRBD2 for D (6 bases). The CDR3 loop spans 14 amino acids. With 0 bases removed from V and 7 bases from J, the gap between germline ends came to 13 bases. CDR1 DFQATT and CDR2 SNEGSKA come from the germline V gene (reference sequence). CDR3 DNA sequence: TGCAGTGCTAGAGATCTCAATGGGGGGAATGAGCAGTTCTTC. The encoded protein is CSARDLNGGNEQFF.

This clonotype was seen many times. The chain recombines TRBV3-1 with TRBJ2-3, with D possibly TRBD2 on 5 matching bases. Germline-derived CDR1 and CDR2 are LGHDT and YNNKEL (reference sequence). With 4 bases removed from V and 5 bases from J, the gap between germline ends came to 10 bases. CDR3 size: 13 residues. CDR3 loop: CASSPYGGDTQYF. DNA for the CDR3: TGTGCCAGCAGCCCTTACGGAGGAGATACGCAGTATTTT.

The CDR3 DNA is TGTGCCGCCGTCGTACTAGCGGGAGGCGAGCAGTTCTTC. Translation: CAAVVLAGGEQFF. The chain uses TRBV2 and TRBJ2-1; 12 nucleotides match TRBD2. The CDR3 length is 13 residues. The junction had 9 bases not matched to a gene; V was cut back by 11 bases and J by 10 bases. Germline loops: CDR1 SNHLY, CDR2 FYNNEI.

This clonotype was counted only a few times. The chain combines TRBV10-3 with TRBJ2-7; D perhaps matches TRBD1 (6 bases). The CDR3 sequence is 15 residues long. The germline gives CDR1 ENHRY, CDR2 SYGVKD. V was trimmed by 3 bases and J by 5 bases, leaving 17 bases between them. CDR3 coding DNA: TGTGCCATCAGTGAATCACAAACAGGGTTCCACGAGCAGTACTTC. Translating it yields CAISESQTGFHEQYF.

This clonotype was picked up a small number of times. This chain connects TRBV3-1 to TRBJ2-1; TRBD2 aligns across 7 bases. The J segment lost 0 bases and the V segment lost 2 bases, leaving 4 bases of the junction unmatched. Per germline, CDR1 LGHDT and CDR2 YNNKEL (reference sequence). CDR3 length: 16 amino acids. CDR3: CASSQWRGSSYNEQFF. The CDR3 nucleotides are TGTGCCAGCAGCCAATGGCGGGGGAGCTCCTACAATGAGCAGTTCTTC.

This clonotype was counted a few times. This sequence joins TRBV5-4 and TRBJ2-5, with TRBD2 matching 7 bases. CDR3 length: 14 amino acids. CDR1 is SGHNT and CDR2 is YYREEE in the germline V gene (reference sequence). With 4 bases clipped from V and 3 bases from J, the junction kept 6 bases outside the gene matches. CDR3 in DNA: TGTGCCAGCAGCCCTCCGGGGACTAAAGAGACCCAGTACTTC. Translation: CASSPPGTKETQYF.

The sample holds many counts of this clonotype. The chain combines TRBV25-1 with TRBJ2-5; D gene ambiguous. Germline V gives CDR1 MGHDK, CDR2 SYGVNS. This CDR3 has 13 amino acids. V shed 3 bases and J shed 5 bases, with 10 bases lying between them. The CDR3 region has the DNA TGTGCCAGCAGTGATGGATTAAAGGAGACCCAGTACTTC. Translating it yields CASSDGLKETQYF.

In its sample, this clonotype was seen a few times. V and J are TRBV15 and TRBJ2-7; 7 bases align to TRBD2. Germline CDR1 and CDR2: LNHNV and YYDKDF (reference sequence). After removal of 3 bases from V and 3 bases from J, the junction contained 5 bases not matched to a gene. CDR3 length: 14 amino acids. CDR3 DNA sequence: TGTGCCACCAGCAGCCGGGACTACAACTACGAGCAGTACTTC. Residues: CATSSRDYNYEQYF.

The chain couples TRBV11-2 to TRBJ1-5, with D possibly matching TRBD1 (5 bases). V lost 6 bases and J 2 bases, leaving 14 bases between the germline ends. Germline CDR1 and CDR2: SGHAT and FQNNGV. CDR3 length: 15 amino acids. The DNA of the CDR3 is TGTGCCAGCAGTGGTGTGGGGGGTCGCAATCAGCCCCAGCATTTT. Translating it yields CASSGVGGRNQPQHF.

This clonotype was counted only a few times. V usage is TRBV7-2 and J usage is TRBJ1-1, with D tentatively TRBD1 (6 bases). Germline assignment: CDR1 SGHTA and CDR2 FQGNSA. The CDR3 sequence is 14 residues long. Trimming took 4 bases from V and 1 from J, leaving 10 bases between them. The CDR3, as DNA: TGTGCCAGCAGCTCACCCAGGGGGAACACTGAAGCTTTCTTT. As protein: CASSSPRGNTEAFF.

This clonotype occurred many times. J is TRBJ2-1 and V is TRBV29-1; 7 bases agree with TRBD1. V lost 7 bases, J lost 7 bases, and 7 bases stayed unmatched. The CDR3 runs 12 residues. Germline loops: CDR1 SQVTM, CDR2 ANQGSEA. In DNA, the CDR3 is TGCAGCGCCCCGGACAGGAAGAATGAGCAGTTCTTC. This gives the protein CSAPDRKNEQFF.

This clonotype showed up just a few times. CDR3 loop: CASSFVTEQFF. CDR3 coding DNA: TGTGCCAGCAGTTTCGTCACTGAGCAGTTCTTC. The rearrangement joins TRBV28 to TRBJ2-1; no clear D. The V end lost 3 bases, the J end lost 9 bases, and 6 bases lay between the germline ends. This CDR3 has 11 residues. The germline V gene has CDR1 MDHEN and CDR2 SYDVKM.

In this sample, this clonotype turned up many times. The chain has TRBV28 and TRBJ1-5; 7 positions agree with TRBD1. CDR3 length equals 17 residues. With 5 bases clipped from V and 2 bases from J, the junction kept 12 bases outside the gene matches. In germline, CDR1 is MDHEN, CDR2 SYDVKM. CDR3 region: CASSPTGRPLGNQPQHF. The CDR3 nucleotides are TGTGCCAGCAGTCCGACAGGGAGGCCATTAGGCAATCAGCCCCAGCATTTT.